This TCR beta chain emerged from a study of blood T cell repertoires in COVID-19. Study information: Sites in the United States, Italy and Spain provided acute and convalescent COVID-19 samples. PBMCs, B-cell-depleted T cells, or T cells provided the cDNA or gDNA that made up the material.

CDR1 is SQVTM, CDR2 ANQGSEA, per germline. The CDR3 runs to 13 residues. V lost 7 bases to trimming and J lost 1 base, with 10 bases between them. Patients in Seattle were enrolled during active infection, then followed longitudinally. Repertoires were generated with immunoSEQ multiplex PCR, while TCRdb's copy carries only in-frame clones and drops some. The data contain a few hundred thousand clones, approximately 86% of them seen just once; the ten biggest clones take up around 7.5%. Sequencing was done on a sample of peripheral blood. The sequence came from a woman aged 60 to 75 with COVID-19, enrolled during active disease. The gene calls are TRBV29-1 and TRBJ2-2; D could derive from TRBD1 or TRBD2 (5 bases each). The CDR3 nucleotides are TGCAGCGCGGGGCAGGAGAACACCGGGGAGCTGTTTTTT. Protein: CSAGQENTGELFF.